This TCR beta chain originates from a study of cytomegalovirus exposure and HLA in healthy donors. Study-level background: Approximately 80 million unique TCRs, all from HLA-typed donors, were included in an early release of the data. Findings of the study overall: The study flagged about 150 TCR beta chains as cytomegalovirus-associated. Later analysis associated a missense DCLRE1C variant with TCR beta V- and J-gene trimming.

V dropped 3 bases and J dropped 4 bases, with 8 bases sitting between them. Germline CDR1 reads SGHVS; CDR2 reads FQNEAQ. The CDR3 contains 13 residues. Comments on this clone: Its antigen is unknown.

It was with 60 Vbeta and 13 Jbeta primers that the PCR ran. Original processing methods: Roughly 73 million unique TCR beta chains, roughly 11 million of them shared, were counted by a later analysis. TCRdb's copy holds only in-frame clones and misses some; the assay was immunoSEQ multiplex PCR. That table is the source of V, J and clone size, and D and trimming were worked out from the DNA. The data show 65,000 to 90,000 clones, roughly 86% seen once. The sequence derives from a man younger than 35 in good health and CMV-seronegative. The chain combines TRBV7-8 with TRBJ2-3, with no clear D. Sample: PBMCs. CDR3 nucleotide sequence: TGTGCCAGCAGCTTGGCTGGAGCAGATACGCAGTATTTT. Translation gives CASSLAGADTQYF.